This section outlines one TCR beta chain sequence together with its context. Expressed TCRB transcripts were sequenced, since all the RNA that had been isolated was reverse transcribed. Only in-frame clones appear in the TCRdb table, and some are missing; sequencing was by immunoSEQ multiplex PCR. The profile shows over 500,000 clones, about 16% of them singletons. This specimen comes from a study of beta chain features in type 1 diabetes. The length of the CDR3 is 15 residues. Trimming cost V 4 bases and J 9 bases; bases outside gene matches: 7. Germline lookup yields CDR1 SGHRS and CDR2 YFSETQ. This TCR was sampled from a man aged 18 to 29 in good health. The sequenced sample was naive CD4+ T cells from blood. The V gene is TRBV5-1, the J gene TRBJ2-1; TRBD2 matches 13 bases. The CDR3 DNA reads as TGCGCCAGCAGCCCCGGGACTAGCGGGACTGGTGAGCAGTTCTTC. Its translation is CASSPGTSGTGEQFF.